This T cell receptor (beta chain) stems from a study of T-cell reconstitution after alpha-beta-depleted transplantation in children. At least ten counts were recorded for this clonotype. The library targeted TCRbeta and was prepared with unique molecular identifiers. One entry per CDR3 protein, called by TCRdb with MiXCR from the PCR reads. Among more than 550,000 distinct CDR3 sequences, about 10% were seen once, and the ten largest hold 4%. In germline, CDR1 is SGHKS, CDR2 YYEKEE (reference sequence). CDR3 length: 16 amino acids. V lost 4 bases and J lost 0, with 17 bases in between. This clonotype originated in a human donor who donated a stem cell graft to a child with acute myeloid leukemia. Sample: PBMCs from the stem cell graft donor, taken from the stem cell graft. The V and J genes are TRBV5-5 and TRBJ2-7; D may match TRBD1 or TRBD2 (5 bases each). The CDR3 reads CASSRDSGTASYEQYF. The DNA for the CDR3 is TGTGCCAGCAGCAGAGATTCCGGGACCGCCTCCTACGAGCAGTACTTC.